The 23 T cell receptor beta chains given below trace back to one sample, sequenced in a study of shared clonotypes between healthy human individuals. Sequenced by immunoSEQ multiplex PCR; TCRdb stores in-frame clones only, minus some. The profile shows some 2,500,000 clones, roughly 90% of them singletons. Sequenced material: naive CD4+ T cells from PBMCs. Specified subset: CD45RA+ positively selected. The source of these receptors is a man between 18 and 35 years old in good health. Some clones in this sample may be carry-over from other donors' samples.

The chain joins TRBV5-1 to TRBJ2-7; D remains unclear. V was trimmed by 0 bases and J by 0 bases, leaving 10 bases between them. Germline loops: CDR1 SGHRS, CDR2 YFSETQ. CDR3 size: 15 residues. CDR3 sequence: CASSLGVTDSYEQYF. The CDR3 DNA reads TGCGCCAGCAGCTTGGGGGTGACGGACTCCTACGAGCAGTACTTC.

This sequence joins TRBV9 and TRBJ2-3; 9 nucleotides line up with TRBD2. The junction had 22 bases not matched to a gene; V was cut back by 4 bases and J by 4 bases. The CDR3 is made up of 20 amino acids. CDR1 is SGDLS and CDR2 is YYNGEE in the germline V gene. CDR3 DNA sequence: TGTGCCAGCAGCCCCCGGGGGGGAAGTAGCGGGAGCTACCCGCCAGATACGCAGTATTTT. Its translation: CASSPRGGSSGSYPPDTQYF.

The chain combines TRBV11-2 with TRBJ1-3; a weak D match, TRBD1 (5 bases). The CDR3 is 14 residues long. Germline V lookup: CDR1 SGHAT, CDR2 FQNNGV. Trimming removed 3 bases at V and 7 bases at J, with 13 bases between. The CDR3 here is CASSLGRAWNTIYF. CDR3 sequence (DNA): TGTGCCAGCAGCTTGGGACGGGCGTGGAACACCATATATTTT.

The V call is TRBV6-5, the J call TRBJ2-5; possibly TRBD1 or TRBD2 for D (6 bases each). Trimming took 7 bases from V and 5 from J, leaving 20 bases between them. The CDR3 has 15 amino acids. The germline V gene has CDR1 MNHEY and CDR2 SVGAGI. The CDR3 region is CASTSSPGADETQYF. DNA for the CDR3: TGTGCCAGCACCTCCAGCCCGGGGGCAGATGAGACCCAGTACTTC.

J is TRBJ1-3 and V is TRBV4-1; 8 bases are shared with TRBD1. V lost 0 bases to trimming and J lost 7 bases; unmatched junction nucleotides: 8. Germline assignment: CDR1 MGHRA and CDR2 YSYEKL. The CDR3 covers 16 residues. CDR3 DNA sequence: TGCGCCAGCAGCCAAGATGTCAGGGGGCATGGGAACACCATATATTTT. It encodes CASSQDVRGHGNTIYF.

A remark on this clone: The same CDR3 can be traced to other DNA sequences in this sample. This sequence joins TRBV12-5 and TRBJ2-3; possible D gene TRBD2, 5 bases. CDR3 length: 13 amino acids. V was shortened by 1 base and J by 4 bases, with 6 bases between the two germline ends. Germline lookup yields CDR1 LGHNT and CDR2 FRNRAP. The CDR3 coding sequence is TGTGCTAGTGGTTTGGCCGGGGCAGATACGCAGTATTTT. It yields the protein CASGLAGADTQYF.

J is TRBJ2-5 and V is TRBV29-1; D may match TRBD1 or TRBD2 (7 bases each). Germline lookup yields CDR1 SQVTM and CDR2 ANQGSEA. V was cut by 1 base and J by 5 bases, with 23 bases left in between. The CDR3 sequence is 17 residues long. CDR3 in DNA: TGCAGCGTTGAAGCTTGGGGCCGGGGAGGGGGCGAGGAGACCCAGTACTTC. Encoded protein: CSVEAWGRGGGEETQYF. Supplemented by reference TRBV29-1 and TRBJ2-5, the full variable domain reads SAVISQKPSRDICQRGTSLTIQCQVDSQVTMMFWYRQQPGQSLTLIATANQGSEATYESGFVIDKFPISRPNLTFSTLTVSNMSPEDSSIYLCSVEAWGRGGGEETQYFGPGTRLLVL.

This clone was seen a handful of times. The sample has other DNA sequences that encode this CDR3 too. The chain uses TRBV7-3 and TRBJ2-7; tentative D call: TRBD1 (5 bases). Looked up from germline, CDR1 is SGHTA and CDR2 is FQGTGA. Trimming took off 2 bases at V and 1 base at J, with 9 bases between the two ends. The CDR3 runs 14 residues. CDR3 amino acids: CASSLGAGSYEQYF. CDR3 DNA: TGTGCCAGCAGCTTAGGGGCAGGTTCCTACGAGCAGTACTTC.

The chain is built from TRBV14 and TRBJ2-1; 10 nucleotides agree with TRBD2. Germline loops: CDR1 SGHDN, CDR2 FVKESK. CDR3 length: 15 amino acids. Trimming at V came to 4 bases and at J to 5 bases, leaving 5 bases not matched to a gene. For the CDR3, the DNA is TGTGCCAGCAGCCCCGGGACTAGCGAGAACAATGAGCAGTTCTTC. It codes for CASSPGTSENNEQFF.

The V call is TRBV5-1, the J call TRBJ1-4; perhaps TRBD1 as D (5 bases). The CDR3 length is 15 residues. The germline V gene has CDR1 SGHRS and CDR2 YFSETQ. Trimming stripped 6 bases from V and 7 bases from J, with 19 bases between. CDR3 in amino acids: CASTPVGGGGEKLFF. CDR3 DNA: TGCGCCAGCACCCCGGTGGGTGGCGGGGGTGAAAAACTGTTTTTT.

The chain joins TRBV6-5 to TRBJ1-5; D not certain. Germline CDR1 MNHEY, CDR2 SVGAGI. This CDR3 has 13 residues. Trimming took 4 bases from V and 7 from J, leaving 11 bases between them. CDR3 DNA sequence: TGTGCCAGCAGTTCTAGGGTCGGGCAGCCCCAGCATTTT. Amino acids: CASSSRVGQPQHF.

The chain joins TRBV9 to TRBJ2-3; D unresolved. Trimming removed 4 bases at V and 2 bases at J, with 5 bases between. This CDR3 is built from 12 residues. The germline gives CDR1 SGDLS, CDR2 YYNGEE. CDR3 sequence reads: CASSLNTDTQYF. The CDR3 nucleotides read TGTGCCAGCAGCCTAAACACAGATACGCAGTATTTT.

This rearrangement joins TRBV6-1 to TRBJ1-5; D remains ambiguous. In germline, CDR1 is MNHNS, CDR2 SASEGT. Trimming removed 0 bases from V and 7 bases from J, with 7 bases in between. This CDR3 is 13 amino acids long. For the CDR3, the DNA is TGTGCCAGCAGTGAAGCACTCGAACAGCCCCAGCATTTT. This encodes CASSEALEQPQHF.

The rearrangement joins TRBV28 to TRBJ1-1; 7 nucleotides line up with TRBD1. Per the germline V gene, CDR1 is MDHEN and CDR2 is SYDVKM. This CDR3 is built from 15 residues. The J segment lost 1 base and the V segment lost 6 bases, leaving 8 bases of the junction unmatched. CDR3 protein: CASSRGGTQNTEAFF. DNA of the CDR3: TGTGCCAGCAGCAGGGGGGGCACACAGAACACTGAAGCTTTCTTT.

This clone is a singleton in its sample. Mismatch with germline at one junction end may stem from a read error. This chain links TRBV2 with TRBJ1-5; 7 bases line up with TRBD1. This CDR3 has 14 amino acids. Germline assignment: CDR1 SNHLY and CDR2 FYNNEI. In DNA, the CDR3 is TGTGCCAGCTGTGACAGGGAACGCAATCAGCCCCAGCATTTT. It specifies CASCDRERNQPQHF.

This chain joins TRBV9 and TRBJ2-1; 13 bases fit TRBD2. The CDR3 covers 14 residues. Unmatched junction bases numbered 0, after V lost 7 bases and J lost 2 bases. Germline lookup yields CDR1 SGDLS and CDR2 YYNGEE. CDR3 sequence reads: CASGLAGAYNEQFF. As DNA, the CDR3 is TGTGCCAGCGGACTAGCGGGAGCCTACAATGAGCAGTTCTTC.

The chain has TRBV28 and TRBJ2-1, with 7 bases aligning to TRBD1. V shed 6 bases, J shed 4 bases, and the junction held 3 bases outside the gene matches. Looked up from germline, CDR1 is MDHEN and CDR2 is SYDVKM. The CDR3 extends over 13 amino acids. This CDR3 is CASRLGQYNEQFF. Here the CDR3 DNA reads TGTGCCAGCAGGTTGGGACAGTACAATGAGCAGTTCTTC.

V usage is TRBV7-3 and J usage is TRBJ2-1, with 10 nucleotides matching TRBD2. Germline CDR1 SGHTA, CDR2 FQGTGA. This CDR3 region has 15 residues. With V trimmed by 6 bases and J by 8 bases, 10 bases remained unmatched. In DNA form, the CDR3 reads TGTGCCAGCAGTCTGAGCGGGAGGGCCGTCGATGAGCAGTTCTTC. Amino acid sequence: CASSLSGRAVDEQFF.

CDR3 protein: CASSLVSSGSTDTQYF. CDR3 DNA sequence: TGTGCCAGCAGCTTAGTGTCTAGCGGGAGCACAGATACGCAGTATTTT. The V and J genes are TRBV11-2 and TRBJ2-3, with 8 bases lining up with TRBD2. This CDR3 has 16 amino acids. The germline V gene has CDR1 SGHAT and CDR2 FQNNGV. Trimming cost V 1 base and J 0 bases; bases outside gene matches: 3.

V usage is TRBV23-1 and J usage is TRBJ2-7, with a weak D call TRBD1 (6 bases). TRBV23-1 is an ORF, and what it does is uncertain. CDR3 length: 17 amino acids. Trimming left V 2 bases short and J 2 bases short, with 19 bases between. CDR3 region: CASSQTDSTGHTYEQYF. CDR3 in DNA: TGCGCCAGCAGTCAAACCGACTCAACAGGGCACACCTACGAGCAGTACTTC.

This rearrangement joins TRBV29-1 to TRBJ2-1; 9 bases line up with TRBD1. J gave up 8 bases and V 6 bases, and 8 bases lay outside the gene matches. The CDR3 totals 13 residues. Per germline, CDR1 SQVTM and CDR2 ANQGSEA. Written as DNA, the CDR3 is TGCAGCGTGCGGGACAGGGCTATGGATGAGCAGTTCTTC. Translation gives CSVRDRAMDEQFF.

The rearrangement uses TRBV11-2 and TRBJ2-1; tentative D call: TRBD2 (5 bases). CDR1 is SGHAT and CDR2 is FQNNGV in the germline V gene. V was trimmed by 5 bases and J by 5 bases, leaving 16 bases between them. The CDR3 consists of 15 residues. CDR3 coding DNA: TGTGCCAGCAGCCGCCACTTCCTCGGGGACAATGAGCAGTTCTTC. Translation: CASSRHFLGDNEQFF.

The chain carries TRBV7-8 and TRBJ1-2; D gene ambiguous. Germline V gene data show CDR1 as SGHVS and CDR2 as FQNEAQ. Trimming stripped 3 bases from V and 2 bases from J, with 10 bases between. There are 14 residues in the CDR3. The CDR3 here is CASSFQPGNYGYTF. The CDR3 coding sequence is TGTGCCAGCAGCTTTCAACCGGGGAACTATGGCTACACCTTC.